The 6 T cell receptor beta chains reported below all come from one sample, sequenced in a study of blood T cells in healthy people across ages. Sample-barcoded 5' priming and a J-beta primer mix drove a second PCR of roughly 7 to 11 cycles. TCRdb fed the 5' RACE reads into MiXCR, producing one record per CDR3 protein. The table shows about 900,000 distinct CDR3 sequences, with 48% occurring only once. Sequencing input: blood. Every receptor here comes from a man aged 25 to 40 in good health.

This clonotype has only a few counts. The genes are TRBV29-1 and TRBJ2-7; a possible D gene is TRBD2 (6 bases). CDR3 length equals 11 residues. Looked up from germline, CDR1 is SQVTM and CDR2 is ANQGSEA. V shed 7 bases and J shed 3 bases, with 10 bases lying between them. CDR3 DNA sequence: TGCAGCGCCGGGAGTTTCTACGAGCAGTACTTC. Its translation: CSAGSFYEQYF.

The chain couples TRBV10-3 to TRBJ2-7; possibly TRBD2 for D (7 bases). Trimming took off 3 bases at V and 3 bases at J, with 12 bases between the two ends. Per the germline V gene, CDR1 is ENHRY and CDR2 is SYGVKD. CDR3 size: 14 residues. The DNA for the CDR3 is TGTGCCATCAGTGACAGGGGAGGGGGCTACGAGCAGTACTTC. Translating gives CAISDRGGGYEQYF.

The J gene is TRBJ1-1, the V gene TRBV6-5, with 8 positions matching TRBD1. Germline values: CDR1 MNHEY, CDR2 SVGAGI. V was pared by 6 bases and J by 4 bases, with 13 bases of the junction left unmatched. The CDR3 length is 16 residues. CDR3: CASRNSRQGAATEAFF. In DNA, the CDR3 is TGTGCCAGCAGAAACTCTCGCCAGGGGGCGGCCACTGAAGCTTTCTTT.

This clonotype showed up just a few times. The chain links TRBV10-3 to TRBJ2-1; perhaps TRBD1 as D (6 bases). Trimming left V 7 bases short and J 2 bases short, with 9 bases between. The CDR3 is made up of 13 amino acids. Per germline, CDR1 ENHRY and CDR2 SYGVKD. CDR3: CAINRETYNEQFF. The CDR3 DNA reads TGTGCCATCAACAGGGAGACCTACAATGAGCAGTTCTTC.

This clonotype was detected a few times. The chain employs TRBV29-1 and TRBJ2-7, with D maybe TRBD1 (6 bases). CDR1 and CDR2 from the germline V gene are SQVTM and ANQGSEA. Trimming took 2 bases from V and 1 from J, leaving 9 bases between them. CDR3 length: 13 amino acids. The CDR3 coding sequence is TGCAGCGTTGAAAGACAGGAATCCTACGAGCAGTACTTC. Its translation is CSVERQESYEQYF.

The chain uses TRBV18 and TRBJ2-7, with D maybe TRBD2 (6 bases). Trimming removed 2 bases from V and 4 bases from J, with 21 bases in between. The CDR3 contains 17 residues. Germline V lookup: CDR1 KGHSH, CDR2 LQKENI. In DNA, the CDR3 is TGTGCCAGCTCACCAGTTCTGCCGGGACTGACCCTTTACGAGCAGTACTTC. Its translation is CASSPVLPGLTLYEQYF. Variable domain in full (rest from reference TRBV18 and TRBJ2-7): NAGVMQNPRHLVRRRGQEARLRCSPMKGHSHVYWYRQLPEEGLKFMVYLQKENIIDESGMPKERFSAEFPKEGPSILRIQQVVRGDSAAYFCASSPVLPGLTLYEQYFGPGTRLTVT.